What follows are 14 T cell receptor beta chains derived from one specimen sequenced in a study of T cells in Graves' hyperthyroidism and ophthalmopathy. The TCR beta CDR3 regions underwent amplification using RNA transcripts as the source. The HTBI primer set served for first-round RT-PCR of the TCR CDR3. TCRdb reprocessed the multiplex PCR reads with MiXCR, giving one entry per CDR3 protein. The repertoire holds 490,000 or so distinct CDR3 sequences, with around 43% as singletons. Sample: peripheral blood or thyroid tissue (not recorded which). The source is an adult woman with Graves' disease, either hyperthyroidism or ophthalmopathy (not recorded which).

This clonotype was seen at least ten times. The chain carries TRBV19 and TRBJ1-5; D unresolved. Trimming removed 1 base from V and 4 bases from J, with 11 bases in between. CDR3 length: 15 residues. Germline-derived CDR1 and CDR2 are LNHDA and SQIVND (reference sequence). CDR3 sequence (DNA): TGTGCCAGTAGTATAGGAAGGACGGAAAATCAGCCCCAGCATTTT. Its translation: CASSIGRTENQPQHF. Full variable domain (remainder filled in from reference TRBV19 and TRBJ1-5): DGGITQSPKYLFRKEGQNVTLSCEQNLNHDAMYWYRQDPGQGLRLIYYSQIVNDFQKGDIAEGYSVSREKKESFPLTVTSAQKNPTAFYLCASSIGRTENQPQHFGDGTRLSIL.

Comment on this clonotype: A much larger clone sits a single nucleotide away, making a read error possible. This sequence joins TRBV12-3 or TRBV12-4 and TRBJ1-2; TRBD1 matches 8 bases. The CDR3 extends over 15 amino acids. The CDR3 here is CASSQNPTGGAGYAF. The DNA of the CDR3 is TGTGCCAGCAGCCAGAACCCTACAGGGGGAGCTGGCTACGCCTTC.

CDR3 loop: CASSLGAARYEQYF. In DNA form, the CDR3 reads TGCGCCAGCAGCTTGGGTGCAGCTCGCTACGAGCAGTACTTC. V gene TRBV5-1 combines with J gene TRBJ2-7, with D unclear. The V end lost 0 bases, the J end lost 3 bases, and 10 bases lay between the germline ends. The CDR3 consists of 14 residues. CDR1 is SGHRS, CDR2 YFSETQ, per germline.

This clonotype was picked up a small number of times. The chain links TRBV7-9 to TRBJ2-7; 8 nucleotides align to TRBD2. Germline-derived CDR1 and CDR2 are SEHNR and FQNEAQ (reference sequence). This CDR3 has 14 amino acids. Unmatched junction bases numbered 8, after V lost 8 bases and J lost 2 bases. The CDR3 loop is CASLSAGGPYEQYF. As DNA, the CDR3 is TGTGCCAGCCTTTCGGCGGGAGGACCCTACGAGCAGTACTTC.

Comment on this clonotype: As the CDR3 is not closed by the conserved phenylalanine or tryptophan, this likely results from a read error. The limits of the CDR3 on the DNA are not certain, so only TCRdb's listed CDR3 is given. The chain combines TRBV20-1 with TRBJ2-2; the tabulated D call, TRBD2, remains unverified against the DNA. The germline V gene has CDR1 DFQATT and CDR2 SNEGSKA (reference sequence). The CDR3 has 15 residues if both end residues are counted. This CDR3 is CSAGEAGRTPGSCLV.

The rearrangement uses TRBV2 and TRBJ2-6; 7 bases are shared with TRBD1. The CDR3 contains 17 residues. Germline CDR1 is SNHLY and CDR2 is FYNNEI. V lost 8 bases and J lost 0; bases outside the gene matches: 10. The CDR3 DNA reads as TGTGCCAGCTGCCCCGGCAGACAGGGCTCTGGGGCCAACGTCCTGACTTTC. Its translation: CASCPGRQGSGANVLTF.

This clonotype occurred a few times. The chain joins TRBV29-1 to TRBJ2-2, with D hard to call. The CDR3 totals 12 residues. Trimming removed 6 bases at V and 3 bases at J, with 8 bases between. Germline-derived CDR1 and CDR2 are SQVTM and ANQGSEA. The CDR3 sequence is CSVIRDTGELFF. The DNA of the CDR3 is TGCAGCGTCATTAGGGACACCGGGGAGCTGTTTTTT.

This chain uses TRBV7-8 with TRBJ1-2; D not certain. The CDR3 length is 14 residues. V was clipped by 1 base and J by 4 bases, with 10 bases between them. Germline CDR1 SGHVS, CDR2 FQNEAQ. CDR3 in DNA: TGTGCCAGCAGCTTAGAGTTCAGAAGCTATGGCTACACCTTC. Protein product: CASSLEFRSYGYTF.

The V gene is TRBV20-1, the J gene TRBJ1-5; possible D gene TRBD1, 6 bases. The CDR3 has 14 amino acids. Germline V lookup: CDR1 DFQATT, CDR2 SNEGSKA (reference sequence). Trimming took off 6 bases at V and 4 bases at J, with 16 bases between the two ends. The CDR3 here is CSASRRQENQPQHF. CDR3 sequence (DNA): TGCAGTGCCAGCAGAAGACAGGAAAATCAGCCCCAGCATTTT.

In the case of this clonotype: The germline gene is not matched at one end of the junction; a read error may be the cause. This chain joins TRBV9 and TRBJ2-2; D may correspond to TRBD1 or TRBD2 (6 bases each). The germline V gene encodes CDR1 SGDLS and CDR2 YYNGEE. This CDR3 has 14 residues. The CDR3: CASSVTGSTGGLFF. Here the CDR3 DNA reads TGTGCCAGCAGCGTCACAGGGAGCACCGGGGGGCTGTTTTTT.

Many counts were recorded for this clonotype. V gene TRBV4-1 combines with J gene TRBJ1-4, with a weak D call TRBD1 (5 bases). Trimming cost V 0 bases and J 12 bases, with 17 bases left between them. Per the germline V gene, CDR1 is MGHRA and CDR2 is YSYEKL. The CDR3 loop spans 15 amino acids. CDR3 bases: TGCGCCAGCAGCCAAGAAGGGGCGGTCCCCGGCCAACTGTTTTTT. Translating it yields CASSQEGAVPGQLFF.

About this clonotype itself: At one of its ends the junction is not consistent with the germline gene, which may arise from a read error. The rearrangement links TRBV5-1 to TRBJ2-7, with a tentative D call TRBD1 (6 bases). CDR1 and CDR2 from the germline V gene are SGHRS and YFSETQ. The CDR3 runs 13 residues. This CDR3 reads CASSPGDAYEQYF. The DNA of the CDR3 is TGTGCCAGCAGTCCAGGGGATGCCTACGAGCAGTACTTC.

The chain recombines TRBV15 with TRBJ2-5; 11 bases are a match to TRBD2. CDR3 length: 16 amino acids. With V trimmed by 1 base and J by 1 base, 2 bases remained unmatched. The germline V gene has CDR1 LNHNV and CDR2 YYDKDF (reference sequence). CDR3 DNA: TGTGCCACCAGCAGAGGGGGGACTAGCGGCCAAGAGACCCAGTACTTC. It yields the protein CATSRGGTSGQETQYF.

The rearrangement links TRBV4-1 to TRBJ2-7; the match to TRBD2 covers 12 bases. Germline V gene lookup returns CDR1 MGHRA and CDR2 YSYEKL. This CDR3 has 15 amino acids. V lost 6 bases, J lost 4 bases, and 7 bases stayed unmatched. The CDR3: CASSTPSGRVYEQYF. CDR3 bases: TGCGCCAGCAGTACCCCTAGCGGGAGGGTGTACGAGCAGTACTTC.